This T cell receptor beta chain emerged from a study of vaccination and CD4 T cells after COVID-19. Study-wide background: Across the group, participants received two doses of either BNT162b2 or mRNA-1273 vaccine. The stimulating agents, overlapping spike peptides, came from SARS-CoV-2, HCoV-NL63, HCoV-OC43 and HCoV-229E.

As to this clonotype: Its antigen remains unidentified.

Germline assignment: CDR1 MNHNS and CDR2 SASEGT. This CDR3 contains 16 residues. The trim removed 8 bases at V and 5 bases at J, leaving 16 bases unmatched. Sequencing of cultured CD4+ T cell DNA used the Oncomine TCR Beta short-read assay. TCRdb used MiXCR to reprocess the PCR reads, holding one entry per CDR3 protein. Of under 15,000 distinct CDR3 sequences listed, over 35% were seen once; the top ten hold 7.8%. As to treatment: roughly 11-day PBMC culture with coronavirus spike peptide pools or control peptides (ViraFEST assay). Cultures of PBMCs, approximately 2 million per well, were set up with around 10 IU/ml IL-2 and 10 ug/ml peptide pools.

The rearrangement links TRBV6-1 to TRBJ2-5, with 8 bases that match TRBD2. Sequences were derived from CD4+ T cells from blood, cultured in vitro, sampled after SARS-CoV-2 vaccination. The origin of this receptor is a human donor who had recovered from COVID-19. In DNA, the CDR3 is TGTGCCAGCTACTCCGGGGGGGGGATAAGGGGGGAGACCCAGTACTTC. Protein product: CASYSGGGIRGETQYF.